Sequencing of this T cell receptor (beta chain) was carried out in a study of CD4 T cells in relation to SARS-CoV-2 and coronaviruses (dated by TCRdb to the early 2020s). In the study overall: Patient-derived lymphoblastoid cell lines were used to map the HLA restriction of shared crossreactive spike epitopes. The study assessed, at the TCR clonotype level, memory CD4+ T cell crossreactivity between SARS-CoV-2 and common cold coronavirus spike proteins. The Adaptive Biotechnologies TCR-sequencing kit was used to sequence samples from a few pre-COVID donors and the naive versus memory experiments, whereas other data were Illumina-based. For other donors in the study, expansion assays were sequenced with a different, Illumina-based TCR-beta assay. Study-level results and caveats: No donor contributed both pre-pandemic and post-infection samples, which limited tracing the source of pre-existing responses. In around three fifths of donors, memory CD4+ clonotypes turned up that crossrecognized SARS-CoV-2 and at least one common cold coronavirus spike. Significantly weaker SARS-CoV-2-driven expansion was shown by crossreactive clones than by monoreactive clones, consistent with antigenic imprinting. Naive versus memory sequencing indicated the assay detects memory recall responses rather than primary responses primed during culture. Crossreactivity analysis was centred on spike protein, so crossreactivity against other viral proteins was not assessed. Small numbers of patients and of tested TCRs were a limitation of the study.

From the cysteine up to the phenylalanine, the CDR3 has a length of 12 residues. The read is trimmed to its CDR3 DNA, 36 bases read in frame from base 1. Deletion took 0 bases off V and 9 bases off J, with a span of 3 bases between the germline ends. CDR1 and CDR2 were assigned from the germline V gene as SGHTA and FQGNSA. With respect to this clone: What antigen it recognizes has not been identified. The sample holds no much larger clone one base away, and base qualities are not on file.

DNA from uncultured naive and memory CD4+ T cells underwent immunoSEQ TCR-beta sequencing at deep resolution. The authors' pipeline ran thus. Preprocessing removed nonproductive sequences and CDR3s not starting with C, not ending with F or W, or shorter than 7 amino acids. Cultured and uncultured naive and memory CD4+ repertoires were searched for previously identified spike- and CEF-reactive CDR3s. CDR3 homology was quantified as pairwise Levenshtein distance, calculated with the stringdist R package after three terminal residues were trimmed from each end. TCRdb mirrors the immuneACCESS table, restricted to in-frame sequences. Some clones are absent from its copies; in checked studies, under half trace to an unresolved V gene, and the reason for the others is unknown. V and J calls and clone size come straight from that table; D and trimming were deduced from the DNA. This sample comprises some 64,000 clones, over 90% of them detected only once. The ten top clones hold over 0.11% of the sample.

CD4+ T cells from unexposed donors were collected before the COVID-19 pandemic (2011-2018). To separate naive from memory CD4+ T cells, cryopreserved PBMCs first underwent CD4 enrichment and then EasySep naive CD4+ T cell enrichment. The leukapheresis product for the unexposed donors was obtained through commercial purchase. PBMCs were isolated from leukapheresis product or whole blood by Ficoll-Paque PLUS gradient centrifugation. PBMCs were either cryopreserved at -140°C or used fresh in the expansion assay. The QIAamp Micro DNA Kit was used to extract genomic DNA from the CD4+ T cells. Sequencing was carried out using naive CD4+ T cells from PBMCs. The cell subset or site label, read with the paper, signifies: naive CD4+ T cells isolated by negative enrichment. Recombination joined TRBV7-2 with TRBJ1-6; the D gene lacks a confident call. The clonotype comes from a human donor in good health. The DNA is TGTGCCAGCAGCTTAGCTATTTCACCCCTCCACTTT. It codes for CASSLAISPLHF.